This T cell receptor (beta chain) was sequenced for a study of T cells in Graves' hyperthyroidism and ophthalmopathy. RNA transcripts served as the template for amplifying TCR beta CDR3 regions. The HTBI set primed first-round TCR CDR3 RT-PCR. MiXCR was run by TCRdb on the multiplex PCR reads, yielding one entry per CDR3 protein. The sample consists of under 550,000 distinct CDR3 sequences, nearly 20% of them appearing once. Study findings and constraints: Peripheral blood also featured most of the thyroid clonotypes expanded above 0.001.

Subjects with ophthalmopathy showed a Clinical Activity Score no lower than 3, a NOSPECS grade no lower than 4, and a duration shorter than 3 months. Germline V gene data show CDR1 as SGHRS and CDR2 as YFSETQ. The J segment lost 8 bases and the V segment lost 0 bases, leaving 10 bases of the junction unmatched. This CDR3 has 16 amino acids. Details on this clonotype: Its antigen is unidentified.

The clonotype was recovered from a man in his forties with Graves' ophthalmopathy. The genes are TRBV5-1 and TRBJ2-1; 8 bases line up with TRBD2. The sequenced material came from blood. The CDR3 here is CASSLGTGAGGDEQFF. In nucleotides, the CDR3 is TGCGCCAGCAGCTTGGGTACTGGGGCGGGAGGTGATGAGCAGTTCTTC.